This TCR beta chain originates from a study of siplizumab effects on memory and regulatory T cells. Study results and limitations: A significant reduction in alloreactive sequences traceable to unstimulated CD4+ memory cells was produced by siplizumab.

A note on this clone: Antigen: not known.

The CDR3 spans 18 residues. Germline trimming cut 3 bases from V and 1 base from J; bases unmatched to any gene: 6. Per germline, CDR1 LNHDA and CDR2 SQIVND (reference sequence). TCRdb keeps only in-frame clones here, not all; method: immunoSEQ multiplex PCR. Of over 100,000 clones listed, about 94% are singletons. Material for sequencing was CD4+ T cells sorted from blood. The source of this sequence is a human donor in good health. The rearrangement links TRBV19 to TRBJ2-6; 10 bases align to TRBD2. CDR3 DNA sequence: TGTGCCAGTAGTATTCCAGGGACTAGCGCATCTGGGGCCAACGTCCTGACTTTC. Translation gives CASSIPGTSASGANVLTF.